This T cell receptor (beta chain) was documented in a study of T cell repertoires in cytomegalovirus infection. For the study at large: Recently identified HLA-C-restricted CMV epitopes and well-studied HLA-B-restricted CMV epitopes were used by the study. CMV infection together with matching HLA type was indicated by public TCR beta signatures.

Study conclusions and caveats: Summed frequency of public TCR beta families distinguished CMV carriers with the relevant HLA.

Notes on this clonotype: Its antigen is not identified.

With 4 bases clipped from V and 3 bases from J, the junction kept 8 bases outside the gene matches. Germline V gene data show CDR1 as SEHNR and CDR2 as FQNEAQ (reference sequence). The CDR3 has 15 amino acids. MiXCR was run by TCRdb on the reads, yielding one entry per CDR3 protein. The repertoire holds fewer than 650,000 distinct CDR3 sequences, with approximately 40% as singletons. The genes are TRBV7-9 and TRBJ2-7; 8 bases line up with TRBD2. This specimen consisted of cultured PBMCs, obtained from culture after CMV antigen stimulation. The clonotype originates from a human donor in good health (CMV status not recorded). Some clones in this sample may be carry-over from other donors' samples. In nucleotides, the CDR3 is TGTGCCAGCAGCTCCCCCGGGACTAGAGGCTACGAGCAGTACTTC. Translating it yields CASSSPGTRGYEQYF.